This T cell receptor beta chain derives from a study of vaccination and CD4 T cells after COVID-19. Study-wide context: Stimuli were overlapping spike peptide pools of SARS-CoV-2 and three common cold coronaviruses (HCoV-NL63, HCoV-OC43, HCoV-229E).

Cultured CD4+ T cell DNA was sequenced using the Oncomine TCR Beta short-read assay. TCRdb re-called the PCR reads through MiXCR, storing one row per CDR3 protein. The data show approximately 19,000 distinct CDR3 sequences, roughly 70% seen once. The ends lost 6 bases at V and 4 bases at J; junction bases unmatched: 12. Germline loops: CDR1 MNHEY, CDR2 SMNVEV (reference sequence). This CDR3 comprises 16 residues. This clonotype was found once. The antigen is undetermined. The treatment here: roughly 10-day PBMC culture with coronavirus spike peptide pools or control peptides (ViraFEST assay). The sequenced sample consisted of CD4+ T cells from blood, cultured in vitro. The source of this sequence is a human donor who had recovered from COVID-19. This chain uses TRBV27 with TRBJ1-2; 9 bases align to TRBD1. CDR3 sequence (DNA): TGTGCCAGCAGAGTATCCAGGACAGGGGCCCCCTATGGCTACACCTTC. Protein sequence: CASRVSRTGAPYGYTF.